The 22 T cell receptor beta chains reported below all come from one sample, sequenced in a study of blood T cell repertoires in COVID-19. Here immunoSEQ multiplex PCR was the method, and the copy in TCRdb shows in-frame clones only, minus some. The table records roughly 150,000 clones, about 85% of them present only once. Input material: peripheral blood. The receptors shown here come from a man older than 75 with COVID-19, enrolled during active disease.

The chain joins TRBV2 to TRBJ1-1, with D tentatively TRBD1 (6 bases). Trimming shortened V by 7 bases and J by 4 bases, and 16 bases separated the two germline ends. There are 14 residues in the CDR3. The V gene's germline CDR1 is SNHLY and CDR2 FYNNEI. CDR3 protein: CASKWLGGSTEAFF. The CDR3 coding sequence is TGTGCCAGCAAGTGGTTAGGGGGATCCACTGAAGCTTTCTTT.

V is TRBV5-6 and J is TRBJ1-2; 8 bases map to TRBD1. Germline CDR1 SGHDT, CDR2 YYEEEE. The CDR3 is 13 amino acids. V shed 4 bases and J 4 bases; nucleotides not matched to a gene: 3. Here the CDR3 DNA reads TGTGCCAGCAGCCCAGACAGGGGCTATGGCTACACCTTC. Amino acids: CASSPDRGYGYTF.

J is TRBJ1-4 and V is TRBV5-1; possibly TRBD1 for D (5 bases). The CDR3 is made up of 19 amino acids. Trimming stripped 0 bases from V and 1 base from J, with 19 bases between. Germline V lookup: CDR1 SGHRS, CDR2 YFSETQ. The CDR3 protein is CASSLGTGRGSRTNEKLFF. The DNA for the CDR3 is TGCGCCAGCAGCTTGGGAACGGGGCGGGGGTCAAGAACTAATGAAAAACTGTTTTTT.

The CDR3 region is CASNQADGSGANVLTF. The DNA of the CDR3 is TGTGCCAGTAACCAAGCGGACGGCTCTGGGGCCAACGTCCTGACTTTC. The genes are TRBV19 and TRBJ2-6; a possible D gene is TRBD2 (5 bases). The CDR3 sequence is 16 residues long. The germline V and J ends were trimmed by 7 bases and 0 bases, with 13 bases remaining between them. Germline-derived CDR1 and CDR2 are LNHDA and SQIVND (reference sequence).

About this clone itself: One junction end does not reproduce the germline sequence, and a read error may be involved. V gene TRBV28 combines with J gene TRBJ2-5; TRBD1 matches at 7 bases. The germline V gene encodes CDR1 MDHEN and CDR2 SYDVKM. This CDR3 has 16 residues. CDR3 nucleotide sequence: TGTACCAGCAGTTTACCCCGGGACAGCCTACAAGAGACCCAGTACTTC. Residues: CTSSLPRDSLQETQYF.

This chain links TRBV15 with TRBJ2-3, with no clear D. CDR1 and CDR2 from the germline V gene are LNHNV and YYDKDF (reference sequence). The length of the CDR3 is 14 residues. Trimming removed 2 bases from V and 6 bases from J, with 12 bases in between. The CDR3 loop is CATSRMAPGDTQYF. In DNA, the CDR3 is TGTGCCACCAGCAGAATGGCGCCCGGGGATACGCAGTATTTT.

This clone occurred once. The chain is built from TRBV3-1 (or the pseudogene TRBV3-2) and TRBJ1-1; the D is unclear. This CDR3 spans 13 amino acids. Germline V CDR1 and CDR2: LGHDT, YNNKEL (reference sequence). The germline V and J ends were trimmed by 4 bases and 5 bases, with 11 bases remaining between them. The CDR3 reads CASSLLRSTEAFF. For the CDR3, the DNA is TGTGCCAGCAGCCTCCTACGGAGTACTGAAGCTTTCTTT.

The V and J genes are TRBV5-1 and TRBJ1-5; no reliable D call. With 3 bases removed from V and 6 bases from J, the gap between germline ends came to 16 bases. There are 15 residues in the CDR3. Looked up from germline, CDR1 is SGHRS and CDR2 is YFSETQ. This CDR3 is CASSSGIGWSQPQHF. The CDR3 nucleotides are TGCGCCAGCAGCTCCGGGATAGGGTGGAGTCAGCCCCAGCATTTT.

The rearrangement joins TRBV7-2 to TRBJ1-3; 7 nucleotides align to TRBD1. J gave up 8 bases and V 1 base, and 2 bases lay outside the gene matches. Germline lookup yields CDR1 SGHTA and CDR2 FQGNSA. The CDR3 covers 13 residues. The DNA of the CDR3 is TGTGCCAGCAGCTTAGACAGGGGAGACACCATATATTTT. Translated, it gives CASSLDRGDTIYF. The whole variable domain, filled in from reference TRBV7-2 and TRBJ1-3, reads GAGVSQSPSNKVTEKGKDVELRCDPISGHTALYWYRQSLGQGLEFLIYFQGNSAPDKSGLPSDRFSAERTGGSVSTLTIQRTQQEDSAVYLCASSLDRGDTIYFGEGSWLTVV.

The rearrangement uses TRBV7-9 and TRBJ2-2; TRBD1 matches at 9 bases. The CDR3 totals 15 residues. Per germline, CDR1 SEHNR and CDR2 FQNEAQ (reference sequence). V shed 4 bases and J 5 bases; nucleotides not matched to a gene: 5. For the CDR3, the DNA is TGTGCCAGCAGCTCCGGGACAGGGAGAACCGGGGAGCTGTTTTTT. This encodes CASSSGTGRTGELFF.

This chain uses TRBV3-1 (or the pseudogene TRBV3-2) with TRBJ1-1; TRBD1 agrees at 7 bases. The CDR3 loop spans 14 amino acids. With 1 base clipped from V and 4 bases from J, the junction kept 3 bases outside the gene matches. Per germline, CDR1 LGHDT and CDR2 YNNKEL (reference sequence). This chain's CDR3 is CASSQAGGGTEAFF. In DNA form, the CDR3 reads TGTGCCAGCAGCCAAGCAGGGGGTGGCACTGAAGCTTTCTTT.

The gene calls are TRBV7-6 and TRBJ2-7; D might be TRBD2 (5 bases). Germline V gene lookup returns CDR1 SGHVS and CDR2 FNYEAQ. The CDR3 loop spans 15 amino acids. Trimming pared 5 bases from V and 6 bases from J, leaving 20 bases between. CDR3 coding DNA: TGTGCCAGCAGCCCTTCTATGGACCCGGCGGGCGAGCAGTACTTC. Its translation is CASSPSMDPAGEQYF.

This chain links TRBV18 with TRBJ2-4, with 14 nucleotides matching TRBD2. The ends lost 3 bases at V and 9 bases at J; junction bases unmatched: 10. This CDR3 comprises 17 residues. CDR1 is KGHSH, CDR2 LQKENI, per germline. CDR3 residues: CASSPGGLAGVTPIQYF. The CDR3 DNA is TGTGCCAGCTCACCGGGGGGACTAGCGGGGGTGACACCCATTCAGTACTTC.

The count of this clone is one. CDR3 region: CASSPGGTDYGYTF. As DNA, the CDR3 is TGTGCCAGCAGCCCAGGGGGTACGGACTATGGCTACACCTTC. The J gene is TRBJ1-2, the V gene TRBV7-2; TRBD1 aligns across 7 bases. The CDR3 sequence is 14 residues long. The germline gives CDR1 SGHTA, CDR2 FQGNSA. V trimming: 5 bases; J trimming: 3 bases; junction bases outside the gene matches: 6.

The count of this clone is one. The chain is built from TRBV12-5 and TRBJ2-7, with TRBD2 matching over 10 bases. The germline gives CDR1 LGHNT, CDR2 FRNRAP. V gave up 7 bases and J gave up 4 bases; unmatched junction bases: 4. The CDR3 has 13 residues. Written as DNA, the CDR3 is TGTGCTAGTGCTAGCGGGGGCCTTTACGAGCAGTACTTC. Translated: CASASGGLYEQYF.

The rearrangement uses TRBV4-2 and TRBJ2-1, with D hard to call. V shed 2 bases and J shed 0 bases, with 17 bases lying between them. Germline V lookup: CDR1 LGHNA, CDR2 YNFKEQ. The CDR3 has 18 residues. CDR3 sequence reads: CASSQTMRTASSYNEQFF. The CDR3 DNA reads as TGTGCCAGCAGCCAAACTATGCGAACGGCGAGCTCCTACAATGAGCAGTTCTTC.

This rearrangement joins TRBV7-9 to TRBJ2-3, with 8 bases fitting TRBD2. Germline lookup yields CDR1 SEHNR and CDR2 FQNEAQ (reference sequence). The CDR3 is made up of 14 amino acids. V lost 5 bases and J lost 2; bases outside the gene matches: 3. The CDR3 loop is CASSRGGPTDTQYF. CDR3 nucleotide sequence: TGTGCCAGCAGCCGGGGGGGCCCCACAGATACGCAGTATTTT.

This rearrangement joins TRBV7-6 to TRBJ2-3, with D tentatively TRBD1 (5 bases). The CDR3 runs to 15 residues. V gave up 4 bases and J gave up 7 bases, with 18 bases separating them. Germline V gene sequence: CDR1 SGHVS, CDR2 FNYEAQ. The CDR3 sequence: CASSSQQGVGNTQYF. The DNA for the CDR3 is TGTGCCAGCAGCTCCCAGCAGGGTGTAGGGAATACGCAGTATTTT. Complete variable domain (other parts from reference TRBV7-6 and TRBJ2-3): GAGVSQSPRYKVTKRGQDVALRCDPISGHVSLYWYRQALGQGPEFLTYFNYEAQQDKSGLPNDRFSAERPEGSISTLTIQRTEQRDSAMYRCASSSQQGVGNTQYFGPGTRLTVL.

The gene calls are TRBV11-1 and TRBJ1-2, with a tentative D call TRBD1 (5 bases). Per the germline V gene, CDR1 is SGHAT and CDR2 is FQDESV (reference sequence). The CDR3 is 14 residues long. Trimming shortened V by 1 base and J by 0 bases, and 6 bases separated the two germline ends. The DNA of the CDR3 is TGTGCCAGCAGCTTAGAGACAGCTAACTATGGCTACACCTTC. Amino acids: CASSLETANYGYTF.

Here the CDR3 DNA reads TGTGCCATCAGTGAACAGGGAGTCAACACTGAAGCTTTCTTT. Protein sequence: CAISEQGVNTEAFF. This chain joins TRBV10-3 and TRBJ1-1; D is perhaps TRBD1 (6 bases). Trimming shortened V by 3 bases and J by 2 bases, and 10 bases separated the two germline ends. The germline V gene has CDR1 ENHRY and CDR2 SYGVKD. The CDR3 sequence is 14 residues long.

The chain has TRBV19 and TRBJ2-2, with D possibly TRBD1 on 5 matching bases. Trimming removed 9 bases from V and 5 bases from J, with 13 bases in between. In germline, CDR1 is LNHDA, CDR2 SQIVND (reference sequence). This CDR3 has 13 residues. CDR3 loop: CASLPQGTGELFF. DNA of the CDR3: TGTGCCAGCCTCCCTCAGGGTACCGGGGAGCTGTTTTTT.

This chain links TRBV20-1 with TRBJ2-1, with a weak D call TRBD1 (5 bases). The CDR3 has 14 residues. Trimming took 6 bases from V and 3 from J, leaving 15 bases between them. Germline assignment: CDR1 DFQATT and CDR2 SNEGSKA (reference sequence). CDR3 amino acids: CSASRGTGYNEQFF. Written as DNA, the CDR3 is TGCAGTGCGAGTAGGGGAACGGGCTACAATGAGCAGTTCTTC.